This TCR beta chain stems from a study of T cells in Graves' hyperthyroidism and ophthalmopathy. This clonotype was seen repeatedly, ten times or more. What it recognizes is unknown. Patients between 18 and 65 years old had hyperthyroidism, newly diagnosed and lasting under 2 months. The source of the PBMCs was around 10 ml of fresh peripheral blood. Study findings and constraints: Prediction of ophthalmopathy progression came a median approximately 7 months pre-onset.

Trimming pared 7 bases from V and 6 bases from J, leaving 0 bases between. In germline, CDR1 is SEHNR, CDR2 FQNEAQ (reference sequence). The CDR3 has 9 amino acids. There were TCR beta CDR3 regions amplified from RNA transcripts. In the first-round RT-PCR of the TCR CDR3, the HTBI primer set was used. Via MiXCR, TCRdb re-called the multiplex PCR reads, giving one row per CDR3 protein. The table lists a few hundred thousand distinct CDR3 sequences, roughly 15% of them singletons, with 10% to 15% in the top ten. V gene TRBV7-9 combines with J gene TRBJ2-2; D ambiguous. The sequencing sample was made of blood. The TCR was taken from a woman between 35 and 50 years old with Graves' hyperthyroidism that later progressed to Graves' ophthalmopathy. CDR3 loop: CASTGELFF. CDR3 in DNA: TGTGCCAGCACCGGGGAGCTGTTTTTT.